Sequencing of this TCR beta chain was carried out in a study of response to subunit inactivated influenza vaccine. Whole-study results and caveats: A suggestion made by the authors is that each seasonal influenza vaccination recruits few new T cells.

MiXCR was run by TCRdb on the RT-PCR reads, yielding one entry per CDR3 protein. The sample lists about 530,000 distinct CDR3 sequences; roughly 13% were seen once. A remark on this clonotype: Its antigen is unknown.

Here the sequenced sample was PBMCs from blood, taken roughly 47 days after vaccination. This TCR came from a middle-aged man who received an inactivated influenza vaccine.

CDR3 sequence (DNA): TGCAGTGCTAGAGTGGAACAGGGGGCTTATGGCTACACCTTC. Protein sequence: CSARVEQGAYGYTF. This chain connects TRBV20-1 to TRBJ1-2; 9 nucleotides align to TRBD1. The V and J ends lost 1 base and 5 bases, in that order; junction bases with no gene match: 5. The CDR3 consists of 14 residues. Germline lookup yields CDR1 DFQATT and CDR2 SNEGSKA (reference sequence).